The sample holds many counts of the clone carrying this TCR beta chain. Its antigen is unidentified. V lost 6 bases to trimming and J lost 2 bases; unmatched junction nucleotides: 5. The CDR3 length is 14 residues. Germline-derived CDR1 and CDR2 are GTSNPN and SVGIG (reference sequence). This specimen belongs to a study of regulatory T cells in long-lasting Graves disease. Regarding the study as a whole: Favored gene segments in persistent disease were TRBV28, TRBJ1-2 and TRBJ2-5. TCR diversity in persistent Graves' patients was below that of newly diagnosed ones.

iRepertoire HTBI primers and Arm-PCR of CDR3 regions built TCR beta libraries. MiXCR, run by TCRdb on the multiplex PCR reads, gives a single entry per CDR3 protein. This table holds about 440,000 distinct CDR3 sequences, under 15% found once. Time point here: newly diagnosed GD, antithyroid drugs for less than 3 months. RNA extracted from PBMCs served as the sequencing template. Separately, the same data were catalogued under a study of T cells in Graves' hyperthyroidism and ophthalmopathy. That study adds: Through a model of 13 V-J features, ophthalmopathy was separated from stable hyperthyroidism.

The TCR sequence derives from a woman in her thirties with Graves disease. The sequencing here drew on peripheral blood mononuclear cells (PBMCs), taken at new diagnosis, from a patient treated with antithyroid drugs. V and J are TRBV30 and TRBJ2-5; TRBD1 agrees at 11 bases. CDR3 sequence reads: CACSRDRGQETQYF. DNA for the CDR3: TGTGCCTGTAGCCGGGACAGGGGGCAAGAGACCCAGTACTTC.